This paragraph reports one TCR beta chain. Its antigen is undetermined. PCR amplification relied on 60 Vbeta primers (plus 13 Jbeta primers). The data were produced by immunoSEQ multiplex PCR, yet TCRdb's version contains in-frame clones alone and is incomplete. The table lists tens of thousands of clones, with around 12% in the top ten. The sample comes from a study of cytomegalovirus exposure and HLA in healthy donors. Looking at the study overall: From HLA-typed donors, an early data release held tens of millions of unique TCRs. General study points: Cytomegalovirus association was assigned to under 200 TCR beta chains. Earlier findings revealed that most TCR beta V segments proved productive either about 87% or about 30% of the time.

CDR3 length: 14 amino acids. V lost 8 bases, J lost 5 bases, and 7 bases stayed unmatched. Per the germline V gene, CDR1 is MNHEY and CDR2 is SMNVEV (reference sequence). Sequenced: PBMCs. This sequence joins TRBV27 and TRBJ1-3, with 9 nucleotides matching TRBD1. This clonotype was obtained from a man between 18 and 29 years old in good health and CMV-seropositive. CDR3 sequence: CASSTGTGRNTIYF. The CDR3, as DNA: TGTGCCAGCTCGACCGGGACAGGGAGAAACACCATATATTTT.